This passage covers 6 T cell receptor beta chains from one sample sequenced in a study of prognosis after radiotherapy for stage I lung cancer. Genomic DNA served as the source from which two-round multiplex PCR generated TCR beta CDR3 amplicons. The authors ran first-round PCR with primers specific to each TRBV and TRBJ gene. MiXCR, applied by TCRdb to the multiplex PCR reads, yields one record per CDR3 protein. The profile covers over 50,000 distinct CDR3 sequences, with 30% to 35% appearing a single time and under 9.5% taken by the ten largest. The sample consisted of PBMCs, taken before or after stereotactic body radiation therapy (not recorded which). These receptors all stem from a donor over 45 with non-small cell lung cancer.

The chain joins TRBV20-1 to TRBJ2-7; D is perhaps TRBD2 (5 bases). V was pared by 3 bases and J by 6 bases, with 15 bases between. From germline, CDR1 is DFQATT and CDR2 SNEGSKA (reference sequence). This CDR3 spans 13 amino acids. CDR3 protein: CSASHGISREQYF. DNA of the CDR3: TGCAGTGCTAGTCACGGGATTTCTCGCGAGCAGTACTTC.

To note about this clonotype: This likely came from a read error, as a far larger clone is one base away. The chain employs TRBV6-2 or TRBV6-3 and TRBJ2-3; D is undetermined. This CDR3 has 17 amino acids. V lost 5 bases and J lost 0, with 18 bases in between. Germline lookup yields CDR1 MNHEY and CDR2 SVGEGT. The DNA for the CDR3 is TGTGCCAGCAGTCTTTCGGCAGTCCCGACCAGCACAGATACGCAGTATTTT. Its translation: CASSLSAVPTSTDTQYF.

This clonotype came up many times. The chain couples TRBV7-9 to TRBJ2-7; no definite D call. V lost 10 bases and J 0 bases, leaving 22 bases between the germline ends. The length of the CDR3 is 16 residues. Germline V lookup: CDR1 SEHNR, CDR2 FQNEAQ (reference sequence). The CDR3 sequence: CATKAGTTASSYEQYF. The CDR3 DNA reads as TGTGCCACCAAAGCCGGAACGACTGCGAGCTCCTACGAGCAGTACTTC.

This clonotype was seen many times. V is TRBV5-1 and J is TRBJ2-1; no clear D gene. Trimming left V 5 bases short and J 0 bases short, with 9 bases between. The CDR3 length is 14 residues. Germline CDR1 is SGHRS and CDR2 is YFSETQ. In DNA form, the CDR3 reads TGCGCCAGCAGGCGCGAGATCTCCTACAATGAGCAGTTCTTC. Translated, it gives CASRREISYNEQFF.

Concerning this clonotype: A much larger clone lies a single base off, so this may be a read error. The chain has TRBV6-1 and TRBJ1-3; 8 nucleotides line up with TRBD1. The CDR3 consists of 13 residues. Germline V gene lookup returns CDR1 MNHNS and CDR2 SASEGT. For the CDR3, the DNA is TGTGCCGGCAGTCAGGGGGCTAGACACACCATATATTTT. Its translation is CAGSQGARHTIYF.

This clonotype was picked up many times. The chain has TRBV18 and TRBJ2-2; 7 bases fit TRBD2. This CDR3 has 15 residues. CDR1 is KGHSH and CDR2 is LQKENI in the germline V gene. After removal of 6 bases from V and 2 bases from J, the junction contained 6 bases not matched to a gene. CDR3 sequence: CASSGRERNTGELFF. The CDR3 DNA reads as TGTGCCAGCTCGGGGCGGGAGAGAAACACCGGGGAGCTGTTTTTT.